These 14 T cell receptor beta chains were all obtained from the same sample, sequenced in a study of cytomegalovirus exposure and HLA in healthy donors. The repertoire was sequenced with immunoSEQ multiplex PCR; TCRdb's copy has only in-frame clones and lacks some. In the table there are fewer than 120,000 clones, roughly 88% of which are singletons. Sequences were obtained from PBMCs. These receptors came from a woman younger than 45 in good health and CMV-seropositive.

The V gene is TRBV10-3, the J gene TRBJ2-1, with no clear D. CDR1 and CDR2 from the germline V gene are ENHRY and SYGVKD. The CDR3 totals 11 residues. The V end lost 0 bases, the J end lost 10 bases, and 4 bases lay between the germline ends. In DNA, the CDR3 is TGTGCCATCAGTGAGTCCGGGGAGCAGTTCTTC. It encodes CAISESGEQFF.

V gene TRBV6-5 combines with J gene TRBJ1-2; D uncertain. Germline CDR1 reads MNHEY; CDR2 reads SVGAGI. The CDR3 loop spans 12 amino acids. Trimming stripped 2 bases from V and 5 bases from J, with 6 bases between. CDR3 DNA: TGTGCCAGCAGTTACGGCGGATATGGCTACACCTTC. Amino acid sequence: CASSYGGYGYTF.

The rearrangement uses TRBV5-1 and TRBJ2-4; no clear D. Trimming shortened V by 2 bases and J by 0 bases, and 9 bases separated the two germline ends. Germline lookup yields CDR1 SGHRS and CDR2 YFSETQ. The CDR3 loop spans 15 amino acids. CDR3 protein: CASSFESLAKNIQYF. CDR3 bases: TGCGCCAGCAGCTTCGAGAGTCTAGCCAAAAACATTCAGTACTTC.

The chain uses TRBV2 and TRBJ1-2; 7 bases align to TRBD1. The CDR3 extends over 14 amino acids. With V trimmed by 6 bases and J by 4 bases, 8 bases remained unmatched. The germline V gene encodes CDR1 SNHLY and CDR2 FYNNEI. The CDR3 sequence: CASRPQGMSYGYTF. In DNA form, the CDR3 reads TGTGCCAGCAGACCACAGGGGATGTCCTATGGCTACACCTTC.

This chain links TRBV5-6 with TRBJ2-4, with 9 bases matching TRBD1. This CDR3 comprises 15 residues. The ends lost 5 bases at V and 5 bases at J; junction bases unmatched: 8. Germline CDR1 SGHDT, CDR2 YYEEEE. CDR3 amino acids: CASRDGQGFQNIQYF. For the CDR3, the DNA is TGTGCCAGCAGGGATGGACAGGGGTTCCAAAACATTCAGTACTTC.

V gene TRBV6-5 combines with J gene TRBJ1-1; the match to TRBD1 covers 7 bases. In germline, CDR1 is MNHEY, CDR2 SVGAGI. There are 14 residues in the CDR3. V lost 4 bases and J lost 4; bases outside the gene matches: 6. The CDR3 region has the DNA TGTGCCAGCAGTTTTAGACAGGGTGGCACTGAAGCTTTCTTT. Its protein product is CASSFRQGGTEAFF.

The chain uses TRBV18 and TRBJ1-6, with D maybe TRBD1 (5 bases). V dropped 3 bases and J dropped 8 bases, with 14 bases sitting between them. Germline CDR1 is KGHSH and CDR2 is LQKENI. The CDR3 covers 15 residues. CDR3 nucleotide sequence: TGTGCCAGCTCACCCACGACAGATTCAGATTCACCCCTCCACTTT. This codes for CASSPTTDSDSPLHF.

This clone was observed once. J is TRBJ1-1 and V is TRBV28; D is undetermined. From germline, CDR1 is MDHEN and CDR2 SYDVKM. The CDR3 contains 15 residues. The ends were cut back, 7 bases at V and 5 bases at J, with 20 bases in the middle. The CDR3 loop reads CASTSREGGRTEAFF. The CDR3 nucleotides read TGTGCCAGCACTTCCCGCGAGGGAGGACGGACTGAAGCTTTCTTT.

V gene TRBV7-8 combines with J gene TRBJ2-2; 10 positions agree with TRBD2. J lost 4 bases, V lost 1 base, and 3 bases had no gene match. The CDR3 runs 16 residues. The germline CDR1 and CDR2 sequences are SGHVS and FQNEAQ. CDR3 sequence: CASSLVTSGATGELFF. The CDR3 DNA is TGTGCCAGCAGCTTAGTTACTAGCGGGGCCACCGGGGAGCTGTTTTTT.

The rearrangement joins TRBV2 to TRBJ2-5; D might be TRBD2 (7 bases). Germline CDR1 and CDR2: SNHLY and FYNNEI. CDR3 size: 15 residues. Trimming removed 6 bases from V and 1 base from J, with 15 bases in between. CDR3 residues: CASRGGAAAQETQYF. CDR3 sequence (DNA): TGTGCCAGCAGGGGGGGGGCGGCAGCCCAAGAGACCCAGTACTTC. The whole variable domain, filled in from reference TRBV2 and TRBJ2-5, reads EPEVTQTPSHQVTQMGQEVILRCVPISNHLYFYWYRQILGQKVEFLVSFYNNEISEKSEIFDDQFSVERPDGSNFTLKIRSTKLEDSAMYFCASRGGAAAQETQYFGPGTRLLVL.

The chain employs TRBV11-3 and TRBJ2-2; 13 nucleotides line up with TRBD2. The V and J ends lost 8 bases and 4 bases, in that order; junction bases with no gene match: 7. The CDR3 contains 16 residues. Germline values: CDR1 SGHNT, CDR2 YENEEA. CDR3 in DNA: TGTGCCAGCGCCAGGGGACTAGCGGGGCCCACCGGGGAGCTGTTTTTT. The encoded protein is CASARGLAGPTGELFF. Drawing the rest from reference TRBV11-3 and TRBJ2-2, the complete variable domain is EAGVVQSPRYKIIEKKQPVAFWCNPISGHNTLYWYLQNLGQGPELLIRYENEEAVDDSQLPKDRFSAERLKGVDSTLKIQPAELGDSAVYLCASARGLAGPTGELFFGEGSRLTVL.

The count of this clone is one. The CDR3 region has the DNA TGTGCCTGGAGTTCACAGGACAACTCCTACGAGCAGTACTTC. It is translated as CAWSSQDNSYEQYF. The V gene is TRBV30, the J gene TRBJ2-7; D possibly corresponds to TRBD1 (5 bases). The germline CDR1 and CDR2 sequences are GTSNPN and SVGIG (reference sequence). Trimming pared 2 bases from V and 0 bases from J, leaving 11 bases between. The CDR3 covers 14 residues.

The chain combines TRBV4-2 with TRBJ2-2, with 8 nucleotides matching TRBD1. The CDR3 is made up of 15 amino acids. Germline CDR1 is LGHNA and CDR2 is YNFKEQ. V was pared by 4 bases and J by 4 bases, with 5 bases of the junction left unmatched. In DNA form, the CDR3 reads TGTGCCAGCAGCCGACAGGGGATCGGCACCGGGGAGCTGTTTTTT. This encodes CASSRQGIGTGELFF.

This chain links TRBV9 with TRBJ1-5; TRBD1 matches 10 bases. This CDR3 has 15 amino acids. After removal of 1 base from V and 5 bases from J, the junction contained 3 bases not matched to a gene. Germline CDR1 SGDLS, CDR2 YYNGEE. CDR3 nucleotide sequence: TGTGCCAGCAGCGTACATGGGACAGGGGATCAGCCCCAGCATTTT. This gives the protein CASSVHGTGDQPQHF. Variable domain in full (rest from reference TRBV9 and TRBJ1-5): DSGVTQTPKHLITATGQRVTLRCSPRSGDLSVYWYQQSLDQGLQFLIQYYNGEERAKGNILERFSAQQFPDLHSELNLSSLELGDSALYFCASSVHGTGDQPQHFGDGTRLSIL.